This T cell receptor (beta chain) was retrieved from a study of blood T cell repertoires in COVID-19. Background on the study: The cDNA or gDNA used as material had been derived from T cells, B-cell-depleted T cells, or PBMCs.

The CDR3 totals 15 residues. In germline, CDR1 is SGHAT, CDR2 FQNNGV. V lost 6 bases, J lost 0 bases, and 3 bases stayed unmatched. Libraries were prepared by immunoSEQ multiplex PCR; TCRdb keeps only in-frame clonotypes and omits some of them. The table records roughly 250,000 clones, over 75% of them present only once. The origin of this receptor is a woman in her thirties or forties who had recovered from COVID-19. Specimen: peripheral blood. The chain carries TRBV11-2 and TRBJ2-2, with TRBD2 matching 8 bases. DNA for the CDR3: TGTGCCAGCAGGAAGGGACTAGCGAACACCGGGGAGCTGTTTTTT. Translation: CASRKGLANTGELFF.